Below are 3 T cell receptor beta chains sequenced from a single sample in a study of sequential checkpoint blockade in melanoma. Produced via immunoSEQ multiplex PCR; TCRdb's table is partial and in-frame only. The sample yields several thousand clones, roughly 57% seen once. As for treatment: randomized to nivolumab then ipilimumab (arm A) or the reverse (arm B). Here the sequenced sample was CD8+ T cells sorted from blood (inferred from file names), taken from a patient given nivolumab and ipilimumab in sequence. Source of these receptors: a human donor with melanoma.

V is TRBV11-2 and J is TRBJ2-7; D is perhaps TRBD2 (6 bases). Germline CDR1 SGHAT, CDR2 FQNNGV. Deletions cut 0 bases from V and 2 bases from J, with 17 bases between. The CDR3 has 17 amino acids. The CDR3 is CASSLDFPSASPYEQYF. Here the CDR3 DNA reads TGTGCCAGCAGCTTAGATTTTCCTAGCGCGTCCCCCTACGAGCAGTACTTC. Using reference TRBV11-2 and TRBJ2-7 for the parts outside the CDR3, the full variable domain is EAGVAQSPRYKIIEKRQSVAFWCNPISGHATLYWYQQILGQGPKLLIQFQNNGVVDDSQLPKDRFSAERLKGVDSTLKIQPAKLEDSAVYLCASSLDFPSASPYEQYFGPGTRLTVT.

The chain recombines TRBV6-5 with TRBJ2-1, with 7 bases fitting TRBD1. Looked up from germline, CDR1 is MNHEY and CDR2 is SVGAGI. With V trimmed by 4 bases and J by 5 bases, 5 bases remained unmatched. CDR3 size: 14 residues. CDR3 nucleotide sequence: TGTGCCAGCAGTTCACCGGGACAGAACAATGAGCAGTTCTTC. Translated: CASSSPGQNNEQFF.

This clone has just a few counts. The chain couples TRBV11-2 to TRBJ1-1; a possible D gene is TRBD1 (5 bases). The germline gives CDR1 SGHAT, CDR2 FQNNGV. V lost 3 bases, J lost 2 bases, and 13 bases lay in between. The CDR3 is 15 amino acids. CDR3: CASSLEKTANTEAFF. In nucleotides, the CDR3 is TGTGCCAGCAGCTTGGAAAAGACAGCTAACACTGAAGCTTTCTTT.